This T cell receptor beta chain stems from a study of hypomethylating agent response in myelodysplastic syndrome. Notes on this clone: Its antigen is not identified.

Study-wide points: After hypomethylating agent treatment, diversity and clonality showed no significant change, overall or by response.

At survey resolution, roughly 400 ng of DNA per sample was split into two 200 ng replicates. Data came from immunoSEQ multiplex PCR; TCRdb stores just in-frame clones and leaves some out. This table has some 5,900 clones, 75% to 90% appearing once. The clonotype was recovered from a human donor with myelodysplastic syndrome. Here the sequenced sample was bone marrow, taken before or after starting hypomethylating agent treatment for myelodysplastic syndrome (not recorded which).

The CDR3 is CASSQNPGGPTNEKLFF. DNA for the CDR3: TGTGCCAGCAGCCAGAACCCCGGGGGACCAACTAATGAAAAACTGTTTTTT. The V gene is TRBV14, the J gene TRBJ1-4; weak D call: TRBD1 (5 bases). From germline, CDR1 is SGHDN and CDR2 FVKESK. Trimming shortened V by 3 bases and J by 0 bases, and 14 bases separated the two germline ends. The CDR3 has 17 amino acids.